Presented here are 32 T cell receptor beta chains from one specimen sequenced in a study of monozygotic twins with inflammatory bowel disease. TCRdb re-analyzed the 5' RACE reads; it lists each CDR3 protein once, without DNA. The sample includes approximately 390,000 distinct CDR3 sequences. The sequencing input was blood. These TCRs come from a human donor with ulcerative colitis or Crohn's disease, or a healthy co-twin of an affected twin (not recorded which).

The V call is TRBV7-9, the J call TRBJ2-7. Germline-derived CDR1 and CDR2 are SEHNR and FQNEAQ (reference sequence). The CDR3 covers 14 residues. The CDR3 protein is CASSLSSGRYEQYF.

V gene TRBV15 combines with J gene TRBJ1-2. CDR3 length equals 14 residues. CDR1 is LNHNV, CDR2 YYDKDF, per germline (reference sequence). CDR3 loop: CATSLFGSLYGYTF.

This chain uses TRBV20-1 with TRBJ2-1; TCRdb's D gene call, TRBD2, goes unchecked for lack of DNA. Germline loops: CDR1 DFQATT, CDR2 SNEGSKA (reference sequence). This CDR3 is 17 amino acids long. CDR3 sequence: CSARGTSGKSSYNEQFF.

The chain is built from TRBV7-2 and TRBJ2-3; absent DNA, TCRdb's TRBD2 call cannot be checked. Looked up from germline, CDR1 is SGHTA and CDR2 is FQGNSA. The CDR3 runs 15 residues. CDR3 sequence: CASSRLAFSTDTQYF.

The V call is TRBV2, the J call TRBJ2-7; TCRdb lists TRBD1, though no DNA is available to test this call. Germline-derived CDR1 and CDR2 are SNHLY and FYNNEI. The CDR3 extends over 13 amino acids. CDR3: CASSRDRSGEQYF. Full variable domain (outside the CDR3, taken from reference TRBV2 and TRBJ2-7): EPEVTQTPSHQVTQMGQEVILRCVPISNHLYFYWYRQILGQKVEFLVSFYNNEISEKSEIFDDQFSVERPDGSNFTLKIRSTKLEDSAMYFCASSRDRSGEQYFGPGTRLTVT.

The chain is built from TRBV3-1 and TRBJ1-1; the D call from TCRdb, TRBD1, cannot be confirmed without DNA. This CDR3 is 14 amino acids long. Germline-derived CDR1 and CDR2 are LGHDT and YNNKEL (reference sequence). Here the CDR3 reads CASSQGGREARAFF.

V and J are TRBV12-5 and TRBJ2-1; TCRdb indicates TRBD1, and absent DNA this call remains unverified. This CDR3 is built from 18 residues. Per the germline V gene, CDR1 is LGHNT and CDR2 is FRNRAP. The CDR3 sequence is CASGPGGATTIKVNEQFF.

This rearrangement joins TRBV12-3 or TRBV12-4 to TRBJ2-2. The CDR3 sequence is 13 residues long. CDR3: CASSSTITGELFF.

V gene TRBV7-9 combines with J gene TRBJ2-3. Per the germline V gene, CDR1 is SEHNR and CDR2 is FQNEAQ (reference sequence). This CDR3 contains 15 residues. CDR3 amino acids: CASSFGSDRTDTQYF. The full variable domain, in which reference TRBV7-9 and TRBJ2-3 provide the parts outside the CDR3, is DTGVSQNPRHKITKRGQNVTFRCDPISEHNRLYWYRQTLGQGPEFLTYFQNEAQLEKSRLLSDRFSAERPKGSFSTLEIQRTEQGDSAMYLCASSFGSDRTDTQYFGPGTRLTVL.

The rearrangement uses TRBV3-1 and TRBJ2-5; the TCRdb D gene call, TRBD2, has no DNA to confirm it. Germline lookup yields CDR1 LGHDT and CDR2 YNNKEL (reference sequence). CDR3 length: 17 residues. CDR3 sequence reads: CASSQELRFSRGSSQYF.

The CDR3 loop is CASSGGDLRGTQHF. J is TRBJ1-5 and V is TRBV9; TCRdb indicates TRBD1, and absent DNA this call remains unverified. The CDR3 covers 14 residues. Germline V lookup: CDR1 SGDLS, CDR2 YYNGEE.

CDR3 sequence reads: CAWSVFRQGGTEAFF. The chain couples TRBV30 to TRBJ1-1; no DNA is available, so the TRBD1 call from TCRdb remains unchecked. Per the germline V gene, CDR1 is GTSNPN and CDR2 is SVGIG (reference sequence). CDR3 length equals 15 residues.

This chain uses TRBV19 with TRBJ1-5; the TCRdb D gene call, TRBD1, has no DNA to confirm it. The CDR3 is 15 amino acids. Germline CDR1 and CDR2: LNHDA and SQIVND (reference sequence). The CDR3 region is CASRPTGKANQPQHF. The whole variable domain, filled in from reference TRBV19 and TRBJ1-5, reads DGGITQSPKYLFRKEGQNVTLSCEQNLNHDAMYWYRQDPGQGLRLIYYSQIVNDFQKGDIAEGYSVSREKKESFPLTVTSAQKNPTAFYLCASRPTGKANQPQHFGDGTRLSIL.

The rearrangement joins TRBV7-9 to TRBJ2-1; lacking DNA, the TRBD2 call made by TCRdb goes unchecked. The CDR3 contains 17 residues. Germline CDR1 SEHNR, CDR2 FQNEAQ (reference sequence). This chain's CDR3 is CASSLLEAGVTYNEQFF.

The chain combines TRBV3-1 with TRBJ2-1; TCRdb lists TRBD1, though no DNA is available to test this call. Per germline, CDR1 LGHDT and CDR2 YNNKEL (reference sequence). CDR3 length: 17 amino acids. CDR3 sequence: CASSRPRGDSLYNEQFF.

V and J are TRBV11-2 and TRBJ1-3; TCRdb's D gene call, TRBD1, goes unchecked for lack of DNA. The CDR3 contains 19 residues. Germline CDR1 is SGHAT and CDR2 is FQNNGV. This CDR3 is CASSLRLASTGGYGNTIYF.

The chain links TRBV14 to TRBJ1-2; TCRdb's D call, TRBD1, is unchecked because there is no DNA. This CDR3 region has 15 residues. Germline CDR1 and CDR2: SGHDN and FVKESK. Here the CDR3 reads CASSQVPGQGSGYTF.

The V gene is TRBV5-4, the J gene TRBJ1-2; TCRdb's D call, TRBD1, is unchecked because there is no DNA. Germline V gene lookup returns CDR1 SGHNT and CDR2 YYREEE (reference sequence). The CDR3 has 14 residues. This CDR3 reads CASSFRDRGYGYTF.

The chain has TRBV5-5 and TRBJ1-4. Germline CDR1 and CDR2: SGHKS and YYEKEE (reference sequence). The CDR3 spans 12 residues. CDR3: CASSLVREKLFF.

CDR3 sequence reads: CASSLMGDPNTGELFF. The V call is TRBV7-2, the J call TRBJ2-2; TCRdb calls TRBD1, which cannot be checked without DNA. The CDR3 totals 16 residues. CDR1 and CDR2 from the germline V gene are SGHTA and FQGNSA.

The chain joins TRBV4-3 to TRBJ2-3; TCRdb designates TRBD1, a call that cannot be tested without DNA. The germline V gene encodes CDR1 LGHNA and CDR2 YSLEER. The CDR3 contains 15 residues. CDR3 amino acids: CASSQDPRDPGTQYF.

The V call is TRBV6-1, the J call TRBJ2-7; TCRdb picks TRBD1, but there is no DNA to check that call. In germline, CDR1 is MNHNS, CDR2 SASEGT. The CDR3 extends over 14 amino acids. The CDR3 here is CASGSWDTSSEQYF.

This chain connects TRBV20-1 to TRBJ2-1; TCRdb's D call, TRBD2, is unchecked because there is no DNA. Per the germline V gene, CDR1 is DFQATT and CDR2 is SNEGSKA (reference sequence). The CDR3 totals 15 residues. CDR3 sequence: CSAPGLAGGYNEQFF.

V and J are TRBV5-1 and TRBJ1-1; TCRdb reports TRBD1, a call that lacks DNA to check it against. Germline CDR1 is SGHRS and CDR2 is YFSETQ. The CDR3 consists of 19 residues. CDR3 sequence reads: CASSPRDRGRAVKNTEAFF.

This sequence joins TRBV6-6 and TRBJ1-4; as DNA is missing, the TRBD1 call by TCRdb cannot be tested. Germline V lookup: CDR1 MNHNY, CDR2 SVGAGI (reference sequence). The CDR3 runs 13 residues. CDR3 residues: CASSYQGLEKLFF.

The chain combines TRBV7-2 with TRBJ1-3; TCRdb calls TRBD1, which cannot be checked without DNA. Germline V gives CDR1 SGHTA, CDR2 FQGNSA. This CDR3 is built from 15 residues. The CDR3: CASSLVQGAGNTIYF.

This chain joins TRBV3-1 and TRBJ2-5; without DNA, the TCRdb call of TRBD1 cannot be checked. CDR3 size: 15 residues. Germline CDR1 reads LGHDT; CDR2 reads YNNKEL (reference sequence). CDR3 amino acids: CASSQTGANQETQYF.

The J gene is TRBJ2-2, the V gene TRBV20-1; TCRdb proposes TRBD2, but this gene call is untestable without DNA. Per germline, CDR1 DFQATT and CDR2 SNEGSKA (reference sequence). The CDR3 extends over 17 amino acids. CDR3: CSARQTSGRPNTGELFF.

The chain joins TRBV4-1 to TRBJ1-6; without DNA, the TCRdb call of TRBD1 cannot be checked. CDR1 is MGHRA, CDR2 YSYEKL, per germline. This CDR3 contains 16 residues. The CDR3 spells CASSQNPGQYNSPLHF.

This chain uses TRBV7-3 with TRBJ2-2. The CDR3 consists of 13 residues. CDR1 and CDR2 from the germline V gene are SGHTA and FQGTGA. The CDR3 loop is CASRQTVSGELFF.

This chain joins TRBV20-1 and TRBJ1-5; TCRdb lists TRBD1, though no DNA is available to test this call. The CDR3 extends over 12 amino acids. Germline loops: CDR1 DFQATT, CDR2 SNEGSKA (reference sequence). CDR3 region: CSVRSGDQPQHF.

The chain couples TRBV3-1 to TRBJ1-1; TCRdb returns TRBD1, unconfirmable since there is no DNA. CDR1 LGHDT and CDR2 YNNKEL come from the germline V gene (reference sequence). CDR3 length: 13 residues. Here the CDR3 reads CASSLGTEYEAFF.